Presented here are 32 T cell receptor beta chains from one specimen sequenced in a study of blood T cell repertoires in COVID-19. Using immunoSEQ multiplex PCR, the repertoire was profiled, and TCRdb retains in-frame clones only, with some absent. The sample has approximately 68,000 clones; around 76% are singletons. The source material was peripheral blood. Source of these receptors: a human donor in a cohort sampled during active COVID-19.

The V and J genes are TRBV18 and TRBJ2-3; 9 nucleotides match TRBD2. This CDR3 is built from 17 residues. Germline CDR1 KGHSH, CDR2 LQKENI. Trimming cost V 0 bases and J 2 bases; bases outside gene matches: 6. CDR3 in DNA: TGTGCCAGCTCACCACCCGGAGCGGGGGGCCTCACAGATACGCAGTATTTT. Translated: CASSPPGAGGLTDTQYF.

V and J are TRBV2 and TRBJ1-1; unclear D gene. V gave up 3 bases and J gave up 2 bases, with 10 bases separating them. Germline CDR1 and CDR2: SNHLY and FYNNEI. This CDR3 has 14 residues. For the CDR3, the DNA is TGTGCCAGCAGTGATTTAACAAGAAACACTGAAGCTTTCTTT. Encoded protein: CASSDLTRNTEAFF.

This clone was detected only once. The V and J genes are TRBV28 and TRBJ2-7, with a possible D match to TRBD1 (7 bases). V was pared by 5 bases and J by 9 bases, with 14 bases between. Germline lookup yields CDR1 MDHEN and CDR2 SYDVKM. The CDR3 has 12 amino acids. CDR3 sequence reads: CASSLQGGPQYF. CDR3 nucleotides: TGTGCCAGCAGTCTCCAGGGGGGCCCGCAGTACTTC.

The table lists this clone with a few counts. The J gene is TRBJ1-2, the V gene TRBV3-1 (or the pseudogene TRBV3-2); TRBD1 matches 10 bases. Germline CDR1 is LGHDT and CDR2 is YNNKEL (reference sequence). V was clipped by 6 bases and J by 8 bases; unmatched bases: 12. The CDR3 has 15 residues. The CDR3 DNA reads as TGTGCCAGCAGGGATAGGGACAGGGGATTACGAGGCTACACCTTC. Amino acid sequence: CASRDRDRGLRGYTF.

The chain recombines TRBV10-3 with TRBJ2-5; 8 nucleotides match TRBD2. The CDR3 is made up of 13 amino acids. Germline CDR1 ENHRY, CDR2 SYGVKD. V shed 6 bases and J 4 bases; nucleotides not matched to a gene: 4. The CDR3: CAISGRDGETQYF. The CDR3 DNA follows: TGTGCCATCAGCGGGAGGGATGGAGAGACCCAGTACTTC.

The chain combines TRBV7-8 with TRBJ1-2, with D uncertain. The germline V and J ends were trimmed by 4 bases and 4 bases, with 10 bases remaining between them. The germline V gene encodes CDR1 SGHVS and CDR2 FQNEAQ. CDR3 length equals 13 residues. The CDR3 region has the DNA TGTGCCAGCAGCTCTTATTCGGTCTATGGCTACACCTTC. It specifies CASSSYSVYGYTF.

This chain joins TRBV5-1 and TRBJ2-5; TRBD2 matches at 10 bases. Germline V gene lookup returns CDR1 SGHRS and CDR2 YFSETQ. V shed 4 bases and J 4 bases; nucleotides not matched to a gene: 7. The CDR3 contains 15 residues. DNA for the CDR3: TGCGCCAGCAGCCCATTAGCGGGGGGCCGAGAGACCCAGTACTTC. This encodes CASSPLAGGRETQYF. The full variable domain, rest sourced from reference TRBV5-1 and TRBJ2-5, is KAGVTQTPRYLIKTRGQQVTLSCSPISGHRSVSWYQQTPGQGLQFLFEYFSETQRNKGNFPGRFSGRQFSNSRSEMNVSTLELGDSALYLCASSPLAGGRETQYFGPGTRLLVL.

This sequence joins TRBV20-1 and TRBJ1-5; no clear D gene. Per germline, CDR1 DFQATT and CDR2 SNEGSKA (reference sequence). CDR3 length: 13 residues. Between the trimmed V and J ends, which lost 3 bases and 7 bases, there was a span of 13 bases. CDR3 sequence reads: CSASGGVGQPQHF. The CDR3 nucleotides are TGCAGTGCTAGTGGTGGAGTCGGCCAGCCCCAGCATTTT.

This chain joins TRBV5-1 and TRBJ1-6, with D uncertain. In germline, CDR1 is SGHRS, CDR2 YFSETQ. The CDR3 sequence is 12 residues long. Trimming cost V 2 bases and J 10 bases, with 7 bases left between them. CDR3 amino acids: CASSFGESPLHF. CDR3 DNA: TGCGCCAGCAGCTTTGGGGAGTCACCCCTCCACTTT.

In its sample, this clone was seen once. This sequence joins TRBV5-6 and TRBJ2-3; TRBD2 aligns across 15 bases. Germline V CDR1 and CDR2: SGHDT, YYEEEE. The CDR3 extends over 15 amino acids. Germline trimming cut 3 bases from V and 9 bases from J; bases unmatched to any gene: 5. The CDR3 here is CASSSGLAGGQTQYF. In DNA, the CDR3 is TGTGCCAGCAGCTCCGGACTAGCGGGGGGGCAAACGCAGTATTTT.

This clone was observed a few times. V and J are TRBV5-1 and TRBJ2-2; D is unclear. V lost 5 bases and J 4 bases, leaving 15 bases between the germline ends. CDR1 is SGHRS and CDR2 is YFSETQ in the germline V gene. This CDR3 contains 15 residues. CDR3 in amino acids: CASRLYGSITGELFF. CDR3 coding DNA: TGCGCCAGCAGACTCTACGGGTCTATCACCGGGGAGCTGTTTTTT.

This clone was seen once. The V call is TRBV5-8, the J call TRBJ2-7; the match to TRBD1 covers 7 bases. The V gene end was trimmed by 4 bases and the J gene end by 3 bases; junction bases not matched to a gene: 7. The CDR3 contains 14 residues. CDR1 and CDR2 from the germline V gene are SGHTS and YDEGEE. The CDR3 sequence: CASSLGQTFYEQYF. The CDR3 nucleotides read TGTGCCAGCAGCCTGGGACAGACCTTCTACGAGCAGTACTTC.

This rearrangement joins TRBV2 to TRBJ1-6; 8 nucleotides match TRBD1. In germline, CDR1 is SNHLY, CDR2 FYNNEI. The trim removed 6 bases at V and 10 bases at J, leaving 8 bases unmatched. This CDR3 has 14 amino acids. For the CDR3, the DNA is TGTGCCAGCAGGGCGGACAGGGTTGGGTCACCCCTCCACTTT. Amino acids: CASRADRVGSPLHF.

The chain links TRBV2 to TRBJ1-2, with TRBD1 matching 9 bases. In germline, CDR1 is SNHLY, CDR2 FYNNEI. This CDR3 is built from 13 residues. J gave up 5 bases and V 6 bases, and 4 bases lay outside the gene matches. DNA of the CDR3: TGTGCCAGCAGGGACGGGACAGGGTATGGCTACACCTTC. Encoded protein: CASRDGTGYGYTF.

The gene calls are TRBV28 and TRBJ2-7, with D maybe TRBD1 (5 bases). The CDR3 covers 15 residues. Trimming cost V 5 bases and J 0 bases, with 14 bases left between them. The germline gives CDR1 MDHEN, CDR2 SYDVKM. The CDR3 sequence: CASSPPGSPSYEQYF. DNA of the CDR3: TGTGCCAGCAGTCCGCCAGGGTCTCCCTCCTACGAGCAGTACTTC.

This chain connects TRBV3-1 (or the pseudogene TRBV3-2) to TRBJ1-2; 9 positions match TRBD1. This CDR3 region has 16 residues. Germline V lookup: CDR1 LGHDT, CDR2 YNNKEL (reference sequence). V shed 4 bases and J 6 bases; nucleotides not matched to a gene: 12. The CDR3 here is CASSPHRDRVLHGYTF. For the CDR3, the DNA is TGTGCCAGCAGCCCCCACCGGGACAGGGTATTACATGGCTACACCTTC.

The chain carries TRBV18 and TRBJ1-5, with 7 bases fitting TRBD1. J gave up 3 bases and V 5 bases, and 4 bases lay outside the gene matches. Germline V CDR1 and CDR2: KGHSH, LQKENI. There are 14 residues in the CDR3. CDR3 in amino acids: CASSSGQDNQPQHF. Written as DNA, the CDR3 is TGTGCCAGCTCATCAGGACAGGACAATCAGCCCCAGCATTTT.

V gene TRBV5-1 combines with J gene TRBJ2-7; 11 nucleotides agree with TRBD1. V was pared by 4 bases and J by 7 bases, with 4 bases of the junction left unmatched. There are 13 residues in the CDR3. Per germline, CDR1 SGHRS and CDR2 YFSETQ. CDR3 loop: CASSADRGLEQYF. DNA of the CDR3: TGCGCCAGCAGCGCGGACAGGGGGCTGGAGCAGTACTTC. Full variable domain (remainder filled in from reference TRBV5-1 and TRBJ2-7): KAGVTQTPRYLIKTRGQQVTLSCSPISGHRSVSWYQQTPGQGLQFLFEYFSETQRNKGNFPGRFSGRQFSNSRSEMNVSTLELGDSALYLCASSADRGLEQYFGPGTRLTVT.

The chain uses TRBV10-3 and TRBJ1-1; the match to TRBD1 covers 7 bases. The junction had 2 bases not matched to a gene; V was cut back by 3 bases and J by 10 bases. The CDR3 has 11 residues. Germline V gene sequence: CDR1 ENHRY, CDR2 SYGVKD. CDR3 sequence: CAISDRGPAFF. The CDR3 DNA follows: TGTGCCATCAGTGATAGGGGGCCAGCTTTCTTT.

The rearrangement uses TRBV25-1 and TRBJ1-1; D perhaps matches TRBD1 (5 bases). Germline V CDR1 and CDR2: MGHDK, SYGVNS. V shed 2 bases and J shed 4 bases, with 11 bases lying between them. This CDR3 region has 14 residues. CDR3 bases: TGTGCCAGCAGTGAAATCGACAGAGGCACTGAAGCTTTCTTT. This sequence encodes CASSEIDRGTEAFF.

The V and J genes are TRBV5-1 and TRBJ1-6, with TRBD1 identical over 10 bases. The CDR3 has 16 residues. CDR1 and CDR2 from the germline V gene are SGHRS and YFSETQ. V was clipped by 3 bases and J by 9 bases; unmatched bases: 9. The CDR3 nucleotides are TGCGCCAGCAGCTGGGGGGACAGGGGTAGGAGTTCACCCCTCCACTTT. Its translation: CASSWGDRGRSSPLHF.

The chain uses TRBV10-3 and TRBJ1-2, with D perhaps TRBD1 (6 bases). V lost 6 bases and J lost 1, with 15 bases in between. The CDR3 runs 15 residues. CDR1 is ENHRY and CDR2 is SYGVKD in the germline V gene. As DNA, the CDR3 is TGTGCCATCAGGGGCTGGACAGTCGGTAACTATGGCTACACCTTC. This encodes CAIRGWTVGNYGYTF.

The rearrangement uses TRBV27 and TRBJ2-3; D is perhaps TRBD2 (6 bases). The germline gives CDR1 MNHEY, CDR2 SMNVEV (reference sequence). Trimming removed 6 bases at V and 4 bases at J, with 20 bases between. The CDR3 covers 16 residues. The CDR3 spells CASSDLKRVRADTQYF. The CDR3 region has the DNA TGTGCCAGCAGCGACCTTAAGCGGGTGAGGGCAGATACGCAGTATTTT.

Worth noting for this clone: Other DNA sequences in this specimen translate into the identical CDR3. The CDR3 here is CASRVTSGGPGELFF. The CDR3 DNA reads as TGTGCCAGCAGAGTTACTAGCGGGGGGCCCGGGGAGCTGTTTTTT. This chain joins TRBV6-5 and TRBJ2-2; 12 bases are shared with TRBD2. Trimming cost V 6 bases and J 6 bases; bases outside gene matches: 5. CDR1 MNHEY and CDR2 SVGAGI come from the germline V gene. The CDR3 has 15 amino acids.

J is TRBJ1-1 and V is TRBV5-1; D remains unclear. This CDR3 contains 14 residues. Germline loops: CDR1 SGHRS, CDR2 YFSETQ. Trimming stripped 1 base from V and 1 base from J, with 8 bases between. The CDR3 is CASSLSPGNTEAFF. The CDR3, as DNA: TGCGCCAGCAGCTTGTCTCCAGGGAACACTGAAGCTTTCTTT.

This chain links TRBV4-1 with TRBJ1-2, with 7 bases fitting TRBD1. J gave up 7 bases and V 3 bases, and 14 bases lay outside the gene matches. The germline V gene encodes CDR1 MGHRA and CDR2 YSYEKL. CDR3 length equals 16 residues. The CDR3 sequence: CASSQPGQRLDGGYTF. The CDR3, as DNA: TGCGCCAGCAGCCAGCCGGGACAGCGCCTTGATGGTGGCTACACCTTC.

The chain recombines TRBV28 with TRBJ2-7, with a possible D match to TRBD1 (5 bases). Trimming cost V 7 bases and J 6 bases, with 16 bases left between them. CDR1 is MDHEN, CDR2 SYDVKM, per germline. The CDR3 is 13 residues long. The CDR3 loop is CASNMGRGGEQYF. CDR3 in DNA: TGTGCCAGCAACATGGGAAGGGGCGGCGAGCAGTACTTC. Full variable domain (remainder filled in from reference TRBV28 and TRBJ2-7): DVKVTQSSRYLVKRTGEKVFLECVQDMDHENMFWYRQDPGLGLRLIYFSYDVKMKEKGDIPEGYSVSREKKERFSLILESASTNQTSMYLCASNMGRGGEQYFGPGTRLTVT.

DNA for the CDR3: TGTGCCAGCAGCTTGGGGCTCGGACAGGGGGAAGGGACCCAGTACTTC. Amino acids: CASSLGLGQGEGTQYF. The J gene is TRBJ2-5, the V gene TRBV5-8, with 10 bases fitting TRBD1. CDR3 size: 16 residues. J lost 7 bases, V lost 0 bases, and 9 bases had no gene match. Germline V gene data show CDR1 as SGHTS and CDR2 as YDEGEE. Filled out from reference TRBV5-8 and TRBJ2-5, the complete variable domain reads EAGVTQSPTHLIKTRGQQATLRCSPISGHTSVYWYQQALGLGLQFLLWYDEGEERNRGNFPPRFSGRQFPNYSSELNVNALELEDSALYLCASSLGLGQGEGTQYFGPGTRLLVL.

The chain uses TRBV7-9 and TRBJ2-7; maybe TRBD1 (5 bases). The CDR3 runs 15 residues. Per germline, CDR1 SEHNR and CDR2 FQNEAQ (reference sequence). V lost 5 bases, J lost 7 bases, and 21 bases lay in between. The CDR3 spells CASSTGDSRFEEQYF. In DNA form, the CDR3 reads TGTGCCAGCAGCACAGGAGACTCCAGATTCGAAGAGCAGTACTTC.

In its sample, this clone was seen a few times. The chain employs TRBV7-2 and TRBJ1-6; D unresolved. Trimming cost V 2 bases and J 7 bases, with 6 bases left between them. CDR3 length equals 13 residues. Germline CDR1 reads SGHTA; CDR2 reads FQGNSA. The CDR3 DNA reads as TGTGCCAGCAGCTTAAATAGAAATTCACCCCTCCACTTT. Residues: CASSLNRNSPLHF. Looking up the rest from reference TRBV7-2 and TRBJ1-6 gives the full variable domain: GAGVSQSPSNKVTEKGKDVELRCDPISGHTALYWYRQSLGQGLEFLIYFQGNSAPDKSGLPSDRFSAERTGGSVSTLTIQRTQQEDSAVYLCASSLNRNSPLHFGNGTRLTVT.

About this clone: At one boundary the junction diverges from the germline segment, which might be a read error. The chain joins TRBV29-1 to TRBJ2-5; TRBD2 matches 14 bases. CDR3 length equals 15 residues. Germline CDR1 and CDR2: SQVTM and ANQGSEA. CDR3 sequence reads: CSVDRLAGGEDTQYF. The CDR3, as DNA: TGCAGCGTTGATAGACTAGCGGGGGGGGAAGATACCCAGTACTTC.

This chain connects TRBV6-4 to TRBJ1-1; 7 bases agree with TRBD1. V lost 4 bases, J lost 2 bases, and 4 bases stayed unmatched. The CDR3 runs to 14 residues. The V gene's germline CDR1 is MRHNA and CDR2 SNTAGT. The DNA of the CDR3 is TGTGCCAGCAGTGCGACAGGGACAAACACTGAAGCTTTCTTT. It encodes CASSATGTNTEAFF.